This T cell receptor (beta chain) is drawn from a study of blood T cell repertoires in COVID-19. Study background: The study drew acute and convalescent COVID-19 samples from the United States, Italy and Spain. T cells, B-cell-depleted T cells, or PBMCs provided the cDNA or gDNA that served as material.

Living in 20 to 30 US areas, the participants were between about 18 and 100 years of age. Each recovered donor of Cohort 3 presented with two negative PCRs, clearance, or symptom resolution. Some clones are missing from TCRdb's copy, which holds only in-frame ones; the method was immunoSEQ multiplex PCR. The data contain roughly 230,000 clones, roughly 80% of them singletons. The length of the CDR3 is 14 residues. The V gene lost 0 bases and the J gene lost 6 bases, with 10 bases spanning the gap. In germline, CDR1 is MNHEY, CDR2 SVGEGT. The sequence came from a man aged 50-60 years who had recovered from COVID-19. Input material: PBMCs or T cells enriched from blood (not recorded which). The chain has TRBV6-2 or TRBV6-3 and TRBJ2-3; D perhaps matches TRBD2 (6 bases). The CDR3 is CASSYSAGGDTQYF. In DNA, the CDR3 is TGTGCCAGCAGTTACTCGGCTGGGGGGGATACGCAGTATTTT.